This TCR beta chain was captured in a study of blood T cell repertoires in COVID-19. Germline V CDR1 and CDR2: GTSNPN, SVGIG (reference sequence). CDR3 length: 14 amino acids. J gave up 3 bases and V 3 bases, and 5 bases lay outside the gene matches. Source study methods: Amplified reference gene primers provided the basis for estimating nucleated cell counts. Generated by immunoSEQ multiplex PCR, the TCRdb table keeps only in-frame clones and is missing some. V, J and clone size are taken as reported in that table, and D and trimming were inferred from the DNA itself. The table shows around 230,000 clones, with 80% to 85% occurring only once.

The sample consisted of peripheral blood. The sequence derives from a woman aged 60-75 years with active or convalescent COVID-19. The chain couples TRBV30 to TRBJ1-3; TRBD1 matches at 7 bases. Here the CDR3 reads CAWRGTVSGNTIYF. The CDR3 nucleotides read TGTGCCTGGAGGGGGACAGTTAGTGGAAACACCATATATTTT.